This T cell receptor (beta chain) was recorded in a study of CD8+CD57+ T cells in acquired aplastic anemia. Sequenced patients had shown CD8+CD57+ cell expansion by flow cytometry. Severe acquired aplastic anemia was present in every patient. There was no therapy given to any patient before the blood sampling took place. Per the germline V gene, CDR1 is ENHRY and CDR2 is SYGVKD. The V gene lost 2 bases and the J gene lost 1 base, with 11 bases spanning the gap. The CDR3 runs to 16 residues. It was genomic DNA that served as the template for profiling TCR beta VDJ and CDR3. In TCRdb, the reads were re-called with MiXCR into one record per CDR3 protein. The table records more than 150,000 distinct CDR3 sequences, approximately 48% of them present only once.

This clonotype was obtained from a human donor with aplastic anemia. The sequenced sample was sorted CD4+, CD8+, or CD8+CD57+ T cells (not recorded which) from PBMCs. This chain connects TRBV10-3 to TRBJ2-2; D is possibly TRBD1 (5 bases). In DNA form, the CDR3 reads TGTGCCATCAGTGAGGGTACAGGACAGAACACCGGGGAGCTGTTTTTT. Translating gives CAISEGTGQNTGELFF.